Sequencing of this T cell receptor (beta chain) was carried out in a study of cytomegalovirus exposure and HLA in healthy donors. General study findings and limits: A later analysis showed HLA-associated TCR beta chains outstripping equally common others in clonal expansion. It was likely that a cluster of highly shared sequence variants was a sequencing artifact.

Note on this clone: What it binds is unknown.

The PCR made use of 60 Vbeta and 13 Jbeta primers. Assay: immunoSEQ multiplex PCR; the TCRdb copy retains only in-frame clones and omits some. Of about 170,000 clones listed, less than 75% are singletons. The TCR originated in a girl between 5 and 17 years old in good health and CMV-seronegative. The specimen was PBMCs.

CDR3 coding DNA: TGTGCCAGCAACTCCCCCGGACAGCCCCCTAGGTATGGCTACACCTTC. It is translated as CASNSPGQPPRYGYTF. The chain employs TRBV6-8 and TRBJ1-2, with a possible D match to TRBD1 (6 bases). Germline-derived CDR1 and CDR2 are MNHGY and SAAAGT. The CDR3 contains 16 residues. The germline V and J ends were trimmed by 7 bases and 5 bases, with 23 bases remaining between them.